A few counts support the clone carrying this TCR beta chain. These data come from a study of T-cell memory formation after mild COVID-19. This CDR3 has 18 residues. V lost 2 bases and J lost 9; bases outside the gene matches: 12. The V gene's germline CDR1 is MNHEY and CDR2 SMNVEV (reference sequence). TCRdb fed the 5' RACE reads into MiXCR, producing one record per CDR3 protein. This sample has 450,000 or so distinct CDR3 sequences; roughly 20% occur once, and the top ten carry 7.5% to 10%. Material for sequencing was PBMCs or a T cell subset sorted from them (not recorded which). The sequence derives from an adult woman who had mild COVID-19 (a few samples of this study predate the infection). Cell type and time point are not known. J is TRBJ2-1 and V is TRBV27, with TRBD2 matching over 14 bases. CDR3 residues: CASSLLPLGLAGGSEQFF. DNA for the CDR3: TGTGCCAGCAGTTTACTCCCGCTCGGACTAGCGGGGGGCAGTGAGCAGTTCTTC.